The present T cell receptor (beta chain) was sequenced within a study of blood T cell repertoires in COVID-19. On the study more broadly: Samples representing acute and convalescent COVID-19 were sourced from the United States, Italy and Spain. PBMCs, B-cell-depleted T cells, or T cells provided the cDNA or gDNA that made up the material.

The CDR3 totals 11 residues. Germline CDR1 and CDR2: LNHDA and SQIVND (reference sequence). V was pared by 2 bases and J by 8 bases, with 6 bases between. Concerning this clone itself: Other DNA sequences in this specimen translate into the identical CDR3.

As handled by the study authors: From reference gene primer amplification, estimates of nucleated cell counts were derived. The table came from immunoSEQ multiplex PCR; TCRdb's copy has only in-frame clones and leaves some out. That table supplies the V and J calls and clone size; D and trimming were determined from the DNA. Seen here are over 60,000 clones, around 80% observed once, and the top ten hold 9% to 10%. The V call is TRBV19, the J call TRBJ1-2, with no clear D. The TCR sequence derives from a human donor in a cohort sampled during active COVID-19. The specimen was peripheral blood. The CDR3 bases are TGTGCCAGTAGTATAAGAGGGGGCTACACCTTC. This sequence encodes CASSIRGGYTF.